The source of this TCR beta chain is a study of CD8+ T cells in alopecia areata. The CDR3 is 14 amino acids. The V end lost 6 bases, the J end lost 6 bases, and 18 bases lay between the germline ends. Germline V gene lookup returns CDR1 SGDLS and CDR2 YYNGEE. Investigators isolated RNA and reverse transcribed it into cDNA to act as the sequencing template. TCRdb's table, derived via immunoSEQ multiplex PCR, lists solely in-frame clones and lacks some. The sample has under 250,000 clones; approximately 61% are singletons. This sample comprised CD4+ T cells sorted from blood, obtained at week 0. This TCR was sampled from a human donor with alopecia areata. The V and J genes are TRBV9 and TRBJ1-2, with D perhaps TRBD1 (6 bases). The chain's CDR3 is CASTKGGLSNGYTF. For the CDR3, the DNA is TGTGCCAGCACCAAAGGGGGGCTCTCTAATGGCTACACCTTC.